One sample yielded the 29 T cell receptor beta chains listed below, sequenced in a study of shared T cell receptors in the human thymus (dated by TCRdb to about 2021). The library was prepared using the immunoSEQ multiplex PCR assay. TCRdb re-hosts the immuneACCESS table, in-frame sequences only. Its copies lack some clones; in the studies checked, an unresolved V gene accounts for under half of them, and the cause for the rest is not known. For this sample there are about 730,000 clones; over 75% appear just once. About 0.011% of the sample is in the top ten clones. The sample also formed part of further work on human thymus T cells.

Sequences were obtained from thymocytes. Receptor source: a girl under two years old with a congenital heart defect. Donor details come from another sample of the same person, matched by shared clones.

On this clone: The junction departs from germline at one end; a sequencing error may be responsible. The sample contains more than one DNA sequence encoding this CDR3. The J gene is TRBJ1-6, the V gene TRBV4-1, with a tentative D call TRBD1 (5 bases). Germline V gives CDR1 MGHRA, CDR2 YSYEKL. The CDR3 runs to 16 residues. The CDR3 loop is CASSQPRDSYNSPLHF. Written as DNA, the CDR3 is TGCGCCAGCAGCCAGCCCCGGGACTCCTATAATTCCCCCCTCCACTTT.

CDR3 sequence reads: CATVQGEPQHF. The CDR3 DNA follows: TGTGCCACCGTCCAAGGGGAGCCCCAGCATTTT. J is TRBJ1-5 and V is TRBV28; maybe TRBD1 (5 bases). V lost 10 bases and J lost 8, with 12 bases in between. Germline V CDR1 and CDR2: MDHEN, SYDVKM. The CDR3 contains 11 residues.

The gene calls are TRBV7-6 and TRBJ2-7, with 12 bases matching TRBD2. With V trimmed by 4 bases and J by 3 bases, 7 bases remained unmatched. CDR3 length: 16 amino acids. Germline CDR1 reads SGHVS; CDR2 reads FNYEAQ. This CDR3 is CASSSSLAGGFYEQYF. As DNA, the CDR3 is TGTGCCAGCAGCTCCTCACTAGCGGGGGGTTTCTACGAGCAGTACTTC. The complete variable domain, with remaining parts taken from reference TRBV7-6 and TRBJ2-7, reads GAGVSQSPRYKVTKRGQDVALRCDPISGHVSLYWYRQALGQGPEFLTYFNYEAQQDKSGLPNDRFSAERPEGSISTLTIQRTEQRDSAMYRCASSSSLAGGFYEQYFGPGTRLTVT.

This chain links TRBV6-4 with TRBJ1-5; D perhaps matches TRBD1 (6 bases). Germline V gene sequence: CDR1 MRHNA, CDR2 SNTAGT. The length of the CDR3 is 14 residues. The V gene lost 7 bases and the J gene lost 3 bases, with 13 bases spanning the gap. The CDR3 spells CASTRGQLNQPQHF. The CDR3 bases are TGTGCCAGCACCAGAGGACAGCTCAATCAGCCCCAGCATTTT.

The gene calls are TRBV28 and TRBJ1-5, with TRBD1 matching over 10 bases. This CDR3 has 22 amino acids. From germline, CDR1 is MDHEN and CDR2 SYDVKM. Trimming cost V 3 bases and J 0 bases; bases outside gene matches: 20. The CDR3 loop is CASSFGQGGTKRGDISNQPQHF. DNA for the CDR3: TGTGCCAGCAGTTTTGGACAGGGGGGAACGAAACGTGGGGATATTAGCAATCAGCCCCAGCATTTT.

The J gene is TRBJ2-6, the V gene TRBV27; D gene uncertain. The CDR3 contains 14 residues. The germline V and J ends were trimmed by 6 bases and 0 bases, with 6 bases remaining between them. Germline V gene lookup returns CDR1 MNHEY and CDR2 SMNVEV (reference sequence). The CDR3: CASRRSSGANVLTF. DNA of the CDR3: TGTGCCAGCAGAAGGAGCTCTGGGGCCAACGTCCTGACTTTC.

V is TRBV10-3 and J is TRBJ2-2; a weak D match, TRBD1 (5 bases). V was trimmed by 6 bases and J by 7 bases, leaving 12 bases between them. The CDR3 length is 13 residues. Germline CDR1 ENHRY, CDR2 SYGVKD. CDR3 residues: CAIRVTGDGELFF. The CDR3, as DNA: TGTGCCATCAGGGTAACAGGAGACGGGGAGCTGTTTTTT.

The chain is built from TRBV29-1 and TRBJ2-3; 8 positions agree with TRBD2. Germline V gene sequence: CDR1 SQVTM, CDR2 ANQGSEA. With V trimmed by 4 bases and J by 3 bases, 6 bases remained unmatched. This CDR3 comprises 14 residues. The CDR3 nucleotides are TGCAGCGTTGGACGGGGGGGCCTTACAGATACGCAGTATTTT. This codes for CSVGRGGLTDTQYF.

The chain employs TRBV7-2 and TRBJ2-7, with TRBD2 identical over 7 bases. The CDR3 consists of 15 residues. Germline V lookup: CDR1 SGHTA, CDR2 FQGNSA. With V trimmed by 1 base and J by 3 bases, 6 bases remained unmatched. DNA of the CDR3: TGTGCCAGCAGCTTAGACGTAGCGGGCAACTACGAGCAGTACTTC. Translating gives CASSLDVAGNYEQYF.

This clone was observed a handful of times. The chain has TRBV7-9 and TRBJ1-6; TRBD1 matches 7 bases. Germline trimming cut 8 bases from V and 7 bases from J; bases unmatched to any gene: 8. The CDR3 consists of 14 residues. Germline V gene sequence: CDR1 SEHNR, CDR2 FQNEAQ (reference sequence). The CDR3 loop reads CASRSGGRNSPLHF. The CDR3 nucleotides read TGTGCCAGCCGTTCAGGGGGTCGGAATTCACCCCTCCACTTT.

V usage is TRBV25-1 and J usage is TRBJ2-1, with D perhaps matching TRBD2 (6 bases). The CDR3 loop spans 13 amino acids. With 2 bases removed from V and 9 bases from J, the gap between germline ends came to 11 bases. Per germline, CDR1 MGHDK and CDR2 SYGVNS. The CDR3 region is CASSEGGIGEQFF. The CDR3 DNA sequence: TGTGCCAGCAGTGAAGGAGGGATAGGTGAGCAGTTCTTC.

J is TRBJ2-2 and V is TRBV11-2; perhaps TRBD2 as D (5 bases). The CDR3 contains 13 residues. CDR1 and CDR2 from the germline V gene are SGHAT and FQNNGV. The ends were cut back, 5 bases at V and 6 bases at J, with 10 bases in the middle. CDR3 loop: CASSPGSAGELFF. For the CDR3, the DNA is TGTGCCAGCAGCCCGGGGTCCGCCGGGGAGCTGTTTTTT. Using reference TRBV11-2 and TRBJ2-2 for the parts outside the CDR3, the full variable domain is EAGVAQSPRYKIIEKRQSVAFWCNPISGHATLYWYQQILGQGPKLLIQFQNNGVVDDSQLPKDRFSAERLKGVDSTLKIQPAKLEDSAVYLCASSPGSAGELFFGEGSRLTVL.

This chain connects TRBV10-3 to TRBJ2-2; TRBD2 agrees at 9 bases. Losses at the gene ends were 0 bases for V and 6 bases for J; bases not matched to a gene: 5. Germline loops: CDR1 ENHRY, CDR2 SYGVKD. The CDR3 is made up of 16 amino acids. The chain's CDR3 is CAISESPSGGSGELFF. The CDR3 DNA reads TGTGCCATCAGTGAGTCGCCGAGCGGGGGGTCCGGGGAGCTGTTTTTT.

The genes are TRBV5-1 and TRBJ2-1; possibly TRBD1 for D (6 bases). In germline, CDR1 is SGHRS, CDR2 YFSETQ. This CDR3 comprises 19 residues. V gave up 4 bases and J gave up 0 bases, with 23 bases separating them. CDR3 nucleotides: TGCGCCAGCAGCCCACCGACAGGCTCCATTTCTAGCTCCTACAATGAGCAGTTCTTC. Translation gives CASSPPTGSISSSYNEQFF.

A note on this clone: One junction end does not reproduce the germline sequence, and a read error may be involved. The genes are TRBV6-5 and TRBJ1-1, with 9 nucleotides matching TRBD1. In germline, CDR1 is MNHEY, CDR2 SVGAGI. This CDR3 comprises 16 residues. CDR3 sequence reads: CASSLGTGPLLLPHYF. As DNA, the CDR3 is TGTGCCAGCAGTTTGGGGACAGGGCCCCTTCTTCTCCCCCATTACTTT.

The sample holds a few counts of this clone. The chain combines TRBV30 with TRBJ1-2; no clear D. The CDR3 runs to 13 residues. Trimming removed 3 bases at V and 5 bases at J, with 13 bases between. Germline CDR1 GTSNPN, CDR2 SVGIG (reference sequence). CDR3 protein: CAWSTYREYGYTF. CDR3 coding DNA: TGTGCCTGGAGCACCTACCGGGAATATGGCTACACCTTC.

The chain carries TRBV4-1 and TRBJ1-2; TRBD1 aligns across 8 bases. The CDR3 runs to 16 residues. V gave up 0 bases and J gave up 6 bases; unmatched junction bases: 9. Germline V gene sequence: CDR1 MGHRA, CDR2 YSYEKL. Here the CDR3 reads CASSQDEQGASDGYTF. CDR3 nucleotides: TGCGCCAGCAGCCAAGATGAGCAGGGGGCCTCGGATGGCTACACCTTC.

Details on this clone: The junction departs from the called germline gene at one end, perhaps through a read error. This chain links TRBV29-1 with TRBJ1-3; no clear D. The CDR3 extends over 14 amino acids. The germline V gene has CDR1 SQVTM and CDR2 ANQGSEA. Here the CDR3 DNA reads TGCAGCGTTCAAGAGGGCCCTTATGGAAACACCATATATTTT. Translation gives CSVQEGPYGNTIYF.

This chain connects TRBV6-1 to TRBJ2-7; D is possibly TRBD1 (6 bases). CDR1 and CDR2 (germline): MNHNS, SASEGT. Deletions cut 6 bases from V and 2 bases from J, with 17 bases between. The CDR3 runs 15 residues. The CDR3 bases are TGTGCCAGCAGGGGGGATTTGCGGACAGCCTACGAGCAGTACTTC. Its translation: CASRGDLRTAYEQYF.

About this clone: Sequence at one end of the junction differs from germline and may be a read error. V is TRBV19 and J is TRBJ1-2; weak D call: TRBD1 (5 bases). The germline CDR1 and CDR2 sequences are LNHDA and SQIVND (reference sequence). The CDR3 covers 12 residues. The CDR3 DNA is TGTGCCAGTAGTTTAGACAGCTATGGCTACACCTTC. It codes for CASSLDSYGYTF.

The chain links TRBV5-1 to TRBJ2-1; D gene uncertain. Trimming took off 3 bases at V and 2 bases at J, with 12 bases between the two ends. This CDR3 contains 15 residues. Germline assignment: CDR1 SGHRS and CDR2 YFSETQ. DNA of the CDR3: TGCGCCAGCAGCTCCCATACTCTTGCCTACAATGAGCAGTTCTTC. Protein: CASSSHTLAYNEQFF.

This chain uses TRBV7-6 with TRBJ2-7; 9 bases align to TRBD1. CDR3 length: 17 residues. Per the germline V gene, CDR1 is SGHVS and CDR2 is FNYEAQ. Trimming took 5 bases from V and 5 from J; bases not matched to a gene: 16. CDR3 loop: CASSAPPYGTGFHEQYF. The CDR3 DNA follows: TGTGCCAGCAGCGCCCCCCCATACGGGACAGGGTTCCACGAGCAGTACTTC.

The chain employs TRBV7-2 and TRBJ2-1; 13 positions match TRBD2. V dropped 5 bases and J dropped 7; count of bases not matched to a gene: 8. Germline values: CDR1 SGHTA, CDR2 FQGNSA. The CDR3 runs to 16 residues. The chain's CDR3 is CASSPGTSGVWNEQFF. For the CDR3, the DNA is TGTGCCAGCAGCCCCGGGACTAGCGGGGTTTGGAATGAGCAGTTCTTC.

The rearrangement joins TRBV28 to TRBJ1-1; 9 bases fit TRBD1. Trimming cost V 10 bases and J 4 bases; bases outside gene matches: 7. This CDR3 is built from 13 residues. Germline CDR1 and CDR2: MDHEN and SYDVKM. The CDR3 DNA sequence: TGTGCCACACAGGGGGCTGGACGCACTGAAGCTTTCTTT. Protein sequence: CATQGAGRTEAFF.

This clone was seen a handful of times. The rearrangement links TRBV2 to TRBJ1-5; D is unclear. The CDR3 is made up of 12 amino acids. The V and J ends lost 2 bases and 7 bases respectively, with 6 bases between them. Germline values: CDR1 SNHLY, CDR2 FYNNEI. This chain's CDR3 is CASSEFRQPQHF. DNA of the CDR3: TGTGCCAGCAGTGAATTCAGGCAGCCCCAGCATTTT.

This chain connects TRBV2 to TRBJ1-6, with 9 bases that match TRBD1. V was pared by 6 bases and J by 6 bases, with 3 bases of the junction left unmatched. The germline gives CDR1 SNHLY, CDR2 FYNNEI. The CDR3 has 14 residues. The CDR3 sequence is CASSMDRGNSPLHF. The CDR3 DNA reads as TGTGCCAGCAGCATGGACAGGGGTAATTCACCCCTCCACTTT.

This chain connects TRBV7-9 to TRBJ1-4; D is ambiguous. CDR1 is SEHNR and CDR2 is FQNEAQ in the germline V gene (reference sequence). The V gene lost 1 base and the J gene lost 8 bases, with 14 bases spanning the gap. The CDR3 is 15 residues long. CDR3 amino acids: CASSLVVGIQEKLFF. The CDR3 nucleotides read TGTGCCAGCAGCTTAGTGGTGGGTATACAGGAAAAACTGTTTTTT.

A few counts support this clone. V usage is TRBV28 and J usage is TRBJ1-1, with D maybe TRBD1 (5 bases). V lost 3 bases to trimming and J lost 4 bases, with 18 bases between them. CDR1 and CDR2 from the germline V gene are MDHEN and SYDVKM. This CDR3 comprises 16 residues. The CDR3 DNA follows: TGTGCCAGCAGTTTGTGGGGCCCCCAGCGGGGCACTGAAGCTTTCTTT. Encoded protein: CASSLWGPQRGTEAFF.

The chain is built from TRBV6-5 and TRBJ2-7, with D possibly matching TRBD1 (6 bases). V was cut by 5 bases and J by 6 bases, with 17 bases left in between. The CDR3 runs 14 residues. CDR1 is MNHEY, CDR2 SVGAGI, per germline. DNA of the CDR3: TGTGCCAGCAGTGCCATCCCACAGGGTTCCGAGCAGTACTTC. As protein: CASSAIPQGSEQYF.